This TCR beta chain was obtained from a study of blood T cell repertoires in COVID-19. Some clones are missing from TCRdb's copy, which holds only in-frame ones; the method was immunoSEQ multiplex PCR. The repertoire holds hundreds of thousands of clones, with approximately 90% as singletons. In this sample, this clone turned up a few times. The germline gives CDR1 SGHRS, CDR2 YFSETQ. The CDR3 totals 15 residues. With 2 bases removed from V and 4 bases from J, the gap between germline ends came to 15 bases. Source material: peripheral blood. The V gene is TRBV5-1, the J gene TRBJ1-2, with D maybe TRBD1 (5 bases). This receptor was identified in a woman younger than 30 with acute or convalescent COVID-19. In DNA, the CDR3 is TGCGCCAGCAGCTTTAGGGGCGGCGGTGTCTATGGCTACACCTTC. Translated, it gives CASSFRGGGVYGYTF. Drawing the rest from reference TRBV5-1 and TRBJ1-2, the complete variable domain is KAGVTQTPRYLIKTRGQQVTLSCSPISGHRSVSWYQQTPGQGLQFLFEYFSETQRNKGNFPGRFSGRQFSNSRSEMNVSTLELGDSALYLCASSFRGGGVYGYTFGSGTRLTVV.